There are a few counts of the clone carrying this TCR beta chain. One end of the junction varies from germline; a read error may be responsible. Over 18 months, lack of ophthalmopathy progression marked Graves' hyperthyroidism as stable. This entry belongs to a study of T cells in Graves' hyperthyroidism and ophthalmopathy. Amplified regions were TCR beta CDR3 sequences from RNA transcripts. Initially, a first-round RT-PCR of the TCR CDR3 employed the HTBI primer set. From the multiplex PCR reads, TCRdb called clonotypes with MiXCR, one entry per CDR3 protein. The sample has nearly 750,000 distinct CDR3 sequences, 35% seen once. The germline CDR1 and CDR2 sequences are ENHRY and SYGVKD. The CDR3 is 16 residues long.

This rearrangement joins TRBV10-3 to TRBJ1-3; no reliable D call. The sequencing sample was made of blood. The source is a woman between 35 and 50 years old with Graves' hyperthyroidism. The CDR3 DNA follows: TGTGCCAGCAGTTACCCCACGGTGAGCTCTGGAAACACCATATATTTT. This translates into CASSYPTVSSGNTIYF.